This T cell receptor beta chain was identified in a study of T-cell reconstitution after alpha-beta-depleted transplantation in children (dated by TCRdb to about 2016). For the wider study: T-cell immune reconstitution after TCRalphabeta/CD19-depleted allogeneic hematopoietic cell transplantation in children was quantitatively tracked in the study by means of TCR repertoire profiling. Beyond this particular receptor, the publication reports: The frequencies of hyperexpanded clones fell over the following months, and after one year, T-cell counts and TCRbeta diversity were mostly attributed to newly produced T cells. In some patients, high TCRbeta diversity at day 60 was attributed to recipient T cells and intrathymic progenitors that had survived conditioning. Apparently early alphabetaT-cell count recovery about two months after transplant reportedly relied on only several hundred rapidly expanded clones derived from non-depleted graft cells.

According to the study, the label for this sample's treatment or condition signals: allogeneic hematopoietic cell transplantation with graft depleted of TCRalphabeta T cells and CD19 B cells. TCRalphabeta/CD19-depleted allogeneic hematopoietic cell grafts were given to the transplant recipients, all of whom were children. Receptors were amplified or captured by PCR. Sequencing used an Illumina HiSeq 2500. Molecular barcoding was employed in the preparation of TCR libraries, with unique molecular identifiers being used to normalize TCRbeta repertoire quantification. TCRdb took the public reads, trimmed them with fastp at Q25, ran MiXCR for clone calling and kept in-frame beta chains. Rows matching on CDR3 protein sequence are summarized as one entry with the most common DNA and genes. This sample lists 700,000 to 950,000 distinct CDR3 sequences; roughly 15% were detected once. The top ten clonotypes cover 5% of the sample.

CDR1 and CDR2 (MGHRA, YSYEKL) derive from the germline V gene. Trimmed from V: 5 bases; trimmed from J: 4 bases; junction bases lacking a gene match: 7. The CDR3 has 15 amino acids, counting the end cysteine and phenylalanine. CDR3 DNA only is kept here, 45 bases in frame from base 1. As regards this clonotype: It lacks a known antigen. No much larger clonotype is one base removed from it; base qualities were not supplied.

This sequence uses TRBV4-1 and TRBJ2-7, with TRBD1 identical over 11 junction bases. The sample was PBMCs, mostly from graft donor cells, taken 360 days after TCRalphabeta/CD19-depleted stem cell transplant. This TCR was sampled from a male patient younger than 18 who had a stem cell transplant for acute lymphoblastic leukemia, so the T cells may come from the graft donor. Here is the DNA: TGCGCCAGCAGCTACGGACAGGGGGCCAGGTACGAGCAGTACTTC. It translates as CASSYGQGARYEQYF.